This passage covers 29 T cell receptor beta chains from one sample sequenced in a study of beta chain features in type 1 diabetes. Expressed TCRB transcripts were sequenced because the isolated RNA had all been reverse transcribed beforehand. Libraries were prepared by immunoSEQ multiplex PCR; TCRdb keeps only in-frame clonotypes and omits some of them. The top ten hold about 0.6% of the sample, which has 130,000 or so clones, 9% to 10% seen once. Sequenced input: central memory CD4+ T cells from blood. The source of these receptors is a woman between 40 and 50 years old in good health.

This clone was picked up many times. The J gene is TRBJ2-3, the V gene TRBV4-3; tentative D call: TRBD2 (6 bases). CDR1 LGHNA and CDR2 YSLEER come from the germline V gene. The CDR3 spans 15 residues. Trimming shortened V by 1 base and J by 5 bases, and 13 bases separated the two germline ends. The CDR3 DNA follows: TGCGCCAGCAGCCAAGTGTCGGGGGAGGTAGATACGCAGTATTTT. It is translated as CASSQVSGEVDTQYF.

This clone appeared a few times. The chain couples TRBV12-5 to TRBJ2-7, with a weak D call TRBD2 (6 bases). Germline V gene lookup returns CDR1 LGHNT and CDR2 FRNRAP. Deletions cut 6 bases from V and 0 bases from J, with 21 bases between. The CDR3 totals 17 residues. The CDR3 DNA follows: TGTGCTAGTGGCCTGCCGGAGGGGCGCCGGGGCTCCTACGAGCAGTACTTC. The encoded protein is CASGLPEGRRGSYEQYF.

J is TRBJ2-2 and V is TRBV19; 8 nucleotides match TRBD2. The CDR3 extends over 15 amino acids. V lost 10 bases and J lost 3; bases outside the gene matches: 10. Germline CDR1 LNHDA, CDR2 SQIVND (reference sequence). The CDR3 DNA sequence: TGTGCCACAACCACAAGCGGGGGCTACACCGGGGAGCTGTTTTTT. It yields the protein CATTTSGGYTGELFF. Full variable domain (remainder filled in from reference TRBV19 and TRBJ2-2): DGGITQSPKYLFRKEGQNVTLSCEQNLNHDAMYWYRQDPGQGLRLIYYSQIVNDFQKGDIAEGYSVSREKKESFPLTVTSAQKNPTAFYLCATTTSGGYTGELFFGEGSRLTVL.

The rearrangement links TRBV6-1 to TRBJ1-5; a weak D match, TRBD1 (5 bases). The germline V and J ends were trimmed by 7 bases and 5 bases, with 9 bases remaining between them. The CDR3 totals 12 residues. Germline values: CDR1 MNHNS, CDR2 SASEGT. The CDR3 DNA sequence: TGTGCCAGCACCGGCAGGGATCAGCCCCAGCATTTT. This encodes CASTGRDQPQHF.

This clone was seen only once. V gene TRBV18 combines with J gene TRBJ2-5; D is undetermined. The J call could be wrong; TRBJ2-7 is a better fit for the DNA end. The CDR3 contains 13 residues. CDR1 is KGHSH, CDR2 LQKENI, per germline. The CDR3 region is CASSPRADYEQYF. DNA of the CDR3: TGTGCCAGCTCACCAAGAGCAGACTACGAGCAGTACTTC.

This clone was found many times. CDR3 sequence reads: CASSMRTSGTDTQYF. The CDR3 DNA reads as TGTGCCAGTAGTATGCGGACTAGCGGCACAGATACGCAGTATTTT. This rearrangement joins TRBV19 to TRBJ2-3, with 9 bases identical to TRBD2. Per germline, CDR1 LNHDA and CDR2 SQIVND (reference sequence). This CDR3 has 15 amino acids. The ends lost 3 bases at V and 1 base at J; junction bases unmatched: 2.

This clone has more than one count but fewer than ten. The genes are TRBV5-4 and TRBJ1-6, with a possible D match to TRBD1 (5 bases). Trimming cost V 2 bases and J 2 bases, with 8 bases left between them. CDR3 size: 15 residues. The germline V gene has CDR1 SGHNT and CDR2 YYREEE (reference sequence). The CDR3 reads CASSFGGTYNSPLHF. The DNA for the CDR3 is TGTGCCAGCAGCTTCGGGGGAACCTATAATTCACCCCTCCACTTT.

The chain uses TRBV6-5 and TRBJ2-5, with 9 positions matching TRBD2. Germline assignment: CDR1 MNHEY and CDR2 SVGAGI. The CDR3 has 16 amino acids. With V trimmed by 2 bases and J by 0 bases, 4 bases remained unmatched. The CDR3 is CASSYKTSGYQETQYF. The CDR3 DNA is TGTGCCAGCAGTTACAAGACTAGCGGCTACCAAGAGACCCAGTACTTC.

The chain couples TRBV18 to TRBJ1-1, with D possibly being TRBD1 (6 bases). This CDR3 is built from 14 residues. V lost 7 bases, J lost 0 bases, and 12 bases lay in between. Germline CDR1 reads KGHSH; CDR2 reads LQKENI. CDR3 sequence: CASLQNRVNTEAFF. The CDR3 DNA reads TGTGCCAGCTTACAGAACAGGGTGAACACTGAAGCTTTCTTT.

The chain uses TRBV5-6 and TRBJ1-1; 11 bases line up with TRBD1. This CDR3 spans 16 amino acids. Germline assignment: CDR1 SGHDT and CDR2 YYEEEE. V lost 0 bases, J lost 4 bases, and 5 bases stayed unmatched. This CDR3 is CASSLGAGQGGTEAFF. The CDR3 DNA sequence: TGTGCCAGCAGCTTGGGGGCGGGACAGGGGGGCACTGAAGCTTTCTTT.

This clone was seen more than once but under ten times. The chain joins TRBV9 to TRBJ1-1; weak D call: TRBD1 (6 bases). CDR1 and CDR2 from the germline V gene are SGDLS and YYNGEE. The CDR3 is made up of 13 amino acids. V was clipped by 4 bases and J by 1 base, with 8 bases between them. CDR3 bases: TGTGCCAGCAGCCTGGGACAGAACACTGAAGCTTTCTTT. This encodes CASSLGQNTEAFF. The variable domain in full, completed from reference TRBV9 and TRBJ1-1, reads DSGVTQTPKHLITATGQRVTLRCSPRSGDLSVYWYQQSLDQGLQFLIQYYNGEERAKGNILERFSAQQFPDLHSELNLSSLELGDSALYFCASSLGQNTEAFFGQGTRLTVV.

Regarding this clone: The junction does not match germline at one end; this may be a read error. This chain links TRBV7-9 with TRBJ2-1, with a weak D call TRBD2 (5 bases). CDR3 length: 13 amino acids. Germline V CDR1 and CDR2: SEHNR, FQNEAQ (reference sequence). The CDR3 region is CASSREGSREQFF. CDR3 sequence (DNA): TGCGCCAGCAGCCGGGAAGGCTCTCGGGAGCAGTTCTTC.

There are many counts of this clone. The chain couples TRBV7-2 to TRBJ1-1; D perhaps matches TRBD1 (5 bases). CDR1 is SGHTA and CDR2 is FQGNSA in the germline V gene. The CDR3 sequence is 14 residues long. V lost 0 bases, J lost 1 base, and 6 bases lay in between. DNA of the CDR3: TGTGCCAGCAGCTTAGCACAGGAGAACACTGAAGCTTTCTTT. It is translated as CASSLAQENTEAFF.

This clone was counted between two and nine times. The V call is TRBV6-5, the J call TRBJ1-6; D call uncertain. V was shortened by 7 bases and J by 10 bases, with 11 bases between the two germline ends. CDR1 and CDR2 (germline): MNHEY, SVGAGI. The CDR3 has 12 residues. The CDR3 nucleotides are TGTGCCAGCAAGGAGGCCTACTCACCCCTCCACTTT. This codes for CASKEAYSPLHF.

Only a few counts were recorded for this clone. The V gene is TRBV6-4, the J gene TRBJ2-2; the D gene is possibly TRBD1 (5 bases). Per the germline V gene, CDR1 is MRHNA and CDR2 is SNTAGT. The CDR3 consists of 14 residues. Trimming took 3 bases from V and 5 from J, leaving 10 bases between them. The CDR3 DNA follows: TGTGCCAGCAGTGAGCAGGCAGGGACCGGGGAGCTGTTTTTT. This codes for CASSEQAGTGELFF.

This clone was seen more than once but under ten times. This chain's CDR3 is CASSPAEAYNSPLHF. CDR3 DNA: TGTGCCAGCTCACCAGCGGAGGCCTATAATTCACCCCTCCACTTT. This rearrangement joins TRBV18 to TRBJ1-6; D remains unclear. Trimming removed 2 bases from V and 2 bases from J, with 7 bases in between. This CDR3 is built from 15 residues. Germline V CDR1 and CDR2: KGHSH, LQKENI.

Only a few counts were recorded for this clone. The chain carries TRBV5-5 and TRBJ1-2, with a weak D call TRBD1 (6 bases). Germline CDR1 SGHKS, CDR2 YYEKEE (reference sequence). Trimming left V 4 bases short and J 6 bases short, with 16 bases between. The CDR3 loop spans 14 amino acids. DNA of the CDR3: TGTGCCAGCAGCCTCGGACGACAGGAACATGGCTACACCTTC. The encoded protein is CASSLGRQEHGYTF.

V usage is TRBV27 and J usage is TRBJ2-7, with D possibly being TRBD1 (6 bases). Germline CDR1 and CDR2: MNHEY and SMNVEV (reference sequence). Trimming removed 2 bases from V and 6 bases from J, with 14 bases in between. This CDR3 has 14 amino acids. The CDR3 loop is CASSLQPGVVEQYF. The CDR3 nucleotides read TGTGCCAGCAGTTTACAGCCAGGGGTGGTCGAGCAGTACTTC.

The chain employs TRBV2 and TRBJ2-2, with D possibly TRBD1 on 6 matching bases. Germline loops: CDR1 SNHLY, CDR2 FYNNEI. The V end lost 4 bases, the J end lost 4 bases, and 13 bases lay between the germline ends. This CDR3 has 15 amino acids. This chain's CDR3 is CASSVKQGSTGELFF. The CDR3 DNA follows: TGTGCCAGCAGTGTAAAACAGGGAAGCACCGGGGAGCTGTTTTTT. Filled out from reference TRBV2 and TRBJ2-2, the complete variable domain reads EPEVTQTPSHQVTQMGQEVILRCVPISNHLYFYWYRQILGQKVEFLVSFYNNEISEKSEIFDDQFSVERPDGSNFTLKIRSTKLEDSAMYFCASSVKQGSTGELFFGEGSRLTVL.

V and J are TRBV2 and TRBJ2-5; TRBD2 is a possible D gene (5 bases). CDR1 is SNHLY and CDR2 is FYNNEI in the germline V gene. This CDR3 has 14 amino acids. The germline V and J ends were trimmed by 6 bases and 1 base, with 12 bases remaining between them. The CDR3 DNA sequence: TGTGCCAGCAGGACGGGAATCCCCCAAGAGACCCAGTACTTC. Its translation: CASRTGIPQETQYF.

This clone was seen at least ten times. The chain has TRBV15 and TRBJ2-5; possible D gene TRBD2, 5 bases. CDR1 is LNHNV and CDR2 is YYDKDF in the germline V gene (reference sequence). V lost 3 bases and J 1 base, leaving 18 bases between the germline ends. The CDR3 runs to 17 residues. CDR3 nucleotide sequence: TGTGCCACCAGCAGGGCTTCTAGCTCCTCGATCCAAGAGACCCAGTACTTC. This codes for CATSRASSSSIQETQYF.

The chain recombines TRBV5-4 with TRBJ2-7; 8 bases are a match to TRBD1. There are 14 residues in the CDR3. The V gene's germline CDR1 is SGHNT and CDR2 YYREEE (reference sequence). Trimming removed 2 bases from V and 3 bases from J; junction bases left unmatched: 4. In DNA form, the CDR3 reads TGTGCCAGCAGCTTAGCACAGGGGGGCTACGAGCAGTACTTC. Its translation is CASSLAQGGYEQYF.

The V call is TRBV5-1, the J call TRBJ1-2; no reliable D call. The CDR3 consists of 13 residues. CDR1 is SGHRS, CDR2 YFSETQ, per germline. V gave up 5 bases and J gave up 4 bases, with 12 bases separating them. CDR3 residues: CASSREGLYGYTF. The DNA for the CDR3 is TGCGCCAGCAGTAGGGAGGGTCTCTATGGCTACACCTTC.

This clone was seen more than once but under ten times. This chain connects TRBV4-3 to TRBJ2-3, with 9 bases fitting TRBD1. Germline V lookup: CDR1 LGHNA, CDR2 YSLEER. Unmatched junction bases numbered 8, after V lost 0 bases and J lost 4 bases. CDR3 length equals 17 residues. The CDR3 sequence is CASSQDVPGQGSDTQYF. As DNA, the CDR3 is TGCGCCAGCAGCCAAGACGTCCCGGGACAGGGTTCAGATACGCAGTATTTT.

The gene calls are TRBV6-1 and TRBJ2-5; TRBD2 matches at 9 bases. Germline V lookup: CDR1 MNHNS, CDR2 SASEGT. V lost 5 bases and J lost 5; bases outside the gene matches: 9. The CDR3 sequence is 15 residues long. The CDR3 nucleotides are TGTGCCAGCAGTTTGCAGCGGGGGGCCCTGGAGACCCAGTACTTC. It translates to CASSLQRGALETQYF.

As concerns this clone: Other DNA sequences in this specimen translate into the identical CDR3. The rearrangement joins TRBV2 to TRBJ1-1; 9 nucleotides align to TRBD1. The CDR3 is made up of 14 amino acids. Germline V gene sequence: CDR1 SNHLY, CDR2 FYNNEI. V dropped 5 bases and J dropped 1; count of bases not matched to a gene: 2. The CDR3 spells CASSRGQGNTEAFF. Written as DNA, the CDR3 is TGTGCCAGCAGTAGGGGACAGGGGAACACTGAAGCTTTCTTT.

CDR3 protein: CASSYTIQETQYF. CDR3 sequence (DNA): TGTGCCAGCAGCTATACTATTCAAGAGACCCAGTACTTC. The chain joins TRBV7-2 to TRBJ2-5, with D unclear. The CDR3 is 13 residues long. V shed 4 bases and J shed 2 bases, with 8 bases lying between them. Germline V gives CDR1 SGHTA, CDR2 FQGNSA. Full variable domain (rest looked up from reference TRBV7-2 and TRBJ2-5): GAGVSQSPSNKVTEKGKDVELRCDPISGHTALYWYRQSLGQGLEFLIYFQGNSAPDKSGLPSDRFSAERTGGSVSTLTIQRTQQEDSAVYLCASSYTIQETQYFGPGTRLLVL.

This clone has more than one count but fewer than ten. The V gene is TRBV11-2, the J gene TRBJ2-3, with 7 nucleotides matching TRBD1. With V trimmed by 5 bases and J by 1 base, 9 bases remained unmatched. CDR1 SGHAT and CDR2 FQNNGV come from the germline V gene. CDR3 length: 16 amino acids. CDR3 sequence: CASSLQGVGGTDTQYF. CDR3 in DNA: TGTGCCAGCAGCCTCCAGGGGGTCGGGGGCACAGATACGCAGTATTTT.

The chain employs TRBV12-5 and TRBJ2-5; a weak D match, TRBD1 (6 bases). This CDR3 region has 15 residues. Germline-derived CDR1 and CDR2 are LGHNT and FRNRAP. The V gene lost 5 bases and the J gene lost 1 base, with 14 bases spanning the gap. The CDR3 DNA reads TGTGCTAGTGGTACGGGACATGGACCCCAAGAGACCCAGTACTTC. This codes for CASGTGHGPQETQYF.